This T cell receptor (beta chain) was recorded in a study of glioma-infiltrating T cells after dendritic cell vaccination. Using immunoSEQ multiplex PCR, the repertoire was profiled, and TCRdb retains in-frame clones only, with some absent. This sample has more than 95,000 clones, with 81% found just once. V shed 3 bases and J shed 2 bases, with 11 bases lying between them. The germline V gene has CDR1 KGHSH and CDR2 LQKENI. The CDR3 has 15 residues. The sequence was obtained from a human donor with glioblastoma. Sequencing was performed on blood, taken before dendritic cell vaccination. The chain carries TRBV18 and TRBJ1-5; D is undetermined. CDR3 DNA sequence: TGTGCCAGCTCACCGGAGAGTATGGGCAATCAGCCCCAGCATTTT. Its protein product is CASSPESMGNQPQHF.